The TCR beta chain described here comes from a study of blood T cells in healthy people across ages. Of note for this clonotype: Relative to the germline gene, one junction end is altered; a read error may explain this.

Primed by a sample-barcoded 5' primer and a J-beta primer mix, a second PCR proceeded for roughly 7 to 12 cycles. TCRdb re-called the 5' RACE reads with MiXCR, one entry per CDR3 protein. In the table there are over 500,000 distinct CDR3 sequences, roughly half of which are singletons. Germline V lookup: CDR1 DFQATT, CDR2 SNEGSKA (reference sequence). The CDR3 is 12 amino acids. The sample taken for sequencing was blood. This TCR derives from a woman older than 75 in good health. The chain couples TRBV20-1 to TRBJ2-1, with a weak D call TRBD1 (5 bases). CDR3 loop: CSVPTAYNEQFF. The CDR3 bases are TGTAGTGTCCCGACAGCTTACAATGAGCAGTTCTTC.